This TCR beta chain is drawn from a study of T cell responses to AZD1222 COVID-19 vaccine. The study's findings and limits: There were mostly white British donors and more females than males, and clonal diversity was possibly underestimated.

Germline V gives CDR1 LNHDA, CDR2 SQIVND (reference sequence). The CDR3 extends over 14 amino acids. V shed 1 base and J shed 3 bases, with 10 bases lying between them. TCRdb's table, derived via immunoSEQ multiplex PCR, lists solely in-frame clones and lacks some. The data show 90,000 to 140,000 clones, 89% seen once. A remark on this clone: Its target is unknown.

This specimen consisted of peripheral blood, obtained 28 days after the second AZD1222 dose. The TCR sequence derives from an adult who received the AZD1222 COVID-19 vaccine. This chain links TRBV19 with TRBJ2-7; D is undetermined. CDR3 amino acids: CASSIGPRDYEQYF. The CDR3 bases are TGTGCCAGTAGTATAGGACCTCGAGACTACGAGCAGTACTTC.